What follows describes a single T cell receptor beta chain. The antigen is not known. The V and J ends lost 0 bases and 0 bases respectively, with 12 bases between them. The germline V gene has CDR1 GTSNPN and CDR2 SVGIG (reference sequence). This CDR3 contains 15 residues. Every donor was a healthy person donating bone marrow. The sample originates from a study of cytomegalovirus exposure and HLA in healthy donors. Study-level findings and limits: Later on, an analysis tied approximately 17,000 TCR beta sequences to HLA alleles at 0.05 false discovery rate.

PCR primers comprised 60 Vbeta and 13 Jbeta primers. Sequencing used immunoSEQ multiplex PCR; TCRdb keeps in-frame clones, though not all of them. This sample carries 150,000 to 200,000 clones, approximately 80% of them seen once, and the ten largest clones take 4.8%. V and J are TRBV30 and TRBJ2-7, with a weak D call TRBD1 (6 bases). Sequenced input: PBMCs. This TCR derives from a man aged 18 to 29 in good health and CMV-seronegative. The CDR3 region has the DNA TGTGCCTGGAGTGTGGTAGGCAGGGGCTCCTACGAGCAGTACTTC. Protein: CAWSVVGRGSYEQYF.